The sequence of this T cell receptor (beta chain) was determined in a study of blood T cell repertoires in COVID-19 (dated by TCRdb to 2018 to 2021). In terms of the full investigation: The collaborator samples originated in the United States, Italy and Spain and spanned the acute and convalescent phases of COVID-19. HLA class I and class II types, where available, came from metadata supplied by the sample provider rather than from assay-based typing. Samples were obtained from the ongoing ImmuneRACE study (first 160 participants) and from 1,000 to 1,500 subjects provided by 6 global collaborators. The sample metadata nearly always contained a de-identified subject ID, COVID-19 status, age in years and sex. The prospective study material was composed of cDNA or gDNA derived from T cells, B-cell-depleted T cells, or PBMCs. A freely available public database, intended as a resource for researchers studying the immune response to SARS-CoV-2, is where the repertoires were released. Deeply sampled blood TCRbeta repertoires from subjects exposed to, actively infected with, or recovered from COVID-19 were included in the dataset. Study-wide conclusions, independent of this receptor: How much clinical and demographic metadata was included differed by source and by participant, and the metadata was provided uncurated.

At one collaborating source in Seattle, patients were enrolled during active infection and were followed longitudinally through the course of disease. The collaborating institutions used their own protocols to collect whole blood in K2EDTA tubes. For TCRbeta analysis, collaborator samples were shipped as frozen whole blood, as isolated PBMCs, or as DNA extracted from either sample type. TCRbeta CDR3 regions were amplified from genomic DNA by means of the immunoSEQ Assay, a bias-controlled multiplex PCR. The paper's data handling went like this. The number of nucleated cells in each sample was estimated by amplification of reference gene primers within the assay. To quantify the absolute abundance of each unique TCRbeta CDR3 rearrangement, sequence reads were collapsed and filtered. For each sample, productive Simpson clonality was calculated as the square root of Simpson's diversity index over productive rearrangements. As stored in TCRdb, this immuneACCESS dataset retains in-frame rearrangements with V and J assigned. A fraction of the clones does not appear; measured against another copy, unresolved V genes explain less than half of the discrepancy, and the remainder lacks a known reason. The V and J calls and clone size come from that table; D and trimming were worked out from the DNA. The sample contains 150,000 or so clones, approximately 84% of them found a single time. The ten most abundant clones make up 5% to 6% of the sample.

This clone was seen many times. What antigen it recognizes has not been identified. No qualities accompany the bases; no much larger clone lies one base away. The CDR3 spans 15 residues, from the cysteine through the phenylalanine. Only CDR3 DNA remains: 45 bases, in frame from the first base. Trimming at the junction amounts to 6 bases on V and 7 bases on J, and the germline ends lie 21 bases apart. CDR1 and CDR2 (MNHEY, SVGEGT) derive from the germline V gene. The clonotype was recovered from a woman aged 50 to 65 with COVID-19, enrolled during active disease. Input material: peripheral blood. The rearranged chain carries TRBV6-2 or TRBV6-3 and TRBJ1-2; a weak D assignment points to TRBD1 (5 bases agree). The nucleotide sequence reads as follows: TGTGCCAGCAGCAAATCCTCCGGGACTCTCACTGGCTACACCTTC. It specifies CASSKSSGTLTGYTF.